This T cell receptor (beta chain) was documented in a study of blood T cells in healthy people across ages. Whole-study results and caveats: A conclusive naive versus antigen-experienced comparison was prevented by the unsorted PBMCs. The fall in TCR beta diversity per million T cells was roughly linear with age.

This CDR3 region has 16 residues. Trimming cost V 5 bases and J 6 bases, with 23 bases left between them. Germline V gene data show CDR1 as MNHNY and CDR2 as SVGAGI (reference sequence). About this clonotype itself: Its cognate antigen is unknown.

At least 5 micrograms of total RNA were extracted per sample. A second PCR, run for 7 to 11 cycles, used a sample-barcoded 5' primer plus a J-beta primer mix. A template-switch adaptor containing 12 random nucleotides labeled each cDNA molecule. MiXCR, run by TCRdb on the 5' RACE reads, gives a single entry per CDR3 protein. This table holds some 800,000 distinct CDR3 sequences, around two fifths found once. Sequencing was performed on blood. The gene calls are TRBV6-6 and TRBJ2-7, with TRBD1 as a possible D gene (6 bases). The origin of this receptor is a man aged 60-69 years in good health. The CDR3 DNA reads TGTGCCAGCAGTACCACCGGGACAAGACTTCGGAGCGAGCAGTACTTC. It codes for CASSTTGTRLRSEQYF.